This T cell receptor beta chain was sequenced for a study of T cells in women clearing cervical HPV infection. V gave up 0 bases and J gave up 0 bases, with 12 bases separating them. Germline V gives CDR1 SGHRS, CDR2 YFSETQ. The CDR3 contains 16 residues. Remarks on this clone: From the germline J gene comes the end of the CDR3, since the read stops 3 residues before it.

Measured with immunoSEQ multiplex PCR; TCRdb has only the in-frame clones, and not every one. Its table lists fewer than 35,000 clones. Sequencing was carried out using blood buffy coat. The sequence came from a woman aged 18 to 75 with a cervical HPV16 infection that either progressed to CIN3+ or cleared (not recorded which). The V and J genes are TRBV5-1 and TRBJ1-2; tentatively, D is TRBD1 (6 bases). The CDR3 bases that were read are TGCGCCAGCAGCTTGGCCTCAGGGGTTGCTAACTATGGC. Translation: CASSLASGVANYG. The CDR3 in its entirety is CASSLASGVANYGYTF.